The 14 T cell receptor beta chains reported below all come from one sample, sequenced in a study of neoadjuvant anti-PD-1 for oral cavity cancer. Time point reported: after neoadjuvant nivolumab, at surgical resection. TCRdb's copy holds only in-frame clones and misses some; the assay was immunoSEQ multiplex PCR. The sample has about 13,000 clones, about 73% seen once. Sequenced here: PBMCs, sampled after nivolumab (anti-PD-1) treatment. The receptor set was obtained from a person between 35 and 79 years old with oral cavity squamous cell carcinoma.

This clone came up a few times. The chain uses TRBV10-1 and TRBJ2-3, with TRBD2 as a possible D gene (6 bases). The CDR3 covers 14 residues. Between the trimmed V and J ends, which lost 10 bases and 1 base, there was a span of 15 bases. Germline CDR1 is WNHNN and CDR2 is SYGVQD (reference sequence). The CDR3 nucleotides read TGCGCCACCTCGGCGGGGTACGGCACAGATACGCAGTATTTT. It encodes CATSAGYGTDTQYF.

This clone has only one observation. The chain employs TRBV27 and TRBJ2-7; tentative D call: TRBD1 (6 bases). Germline lookup yields CDR1 MNHEY and CDR2 SMNVEV (reference sequence). The V end was cut by 4 bases, the J end by 0 bases, with 13 bases between. The CDR3 loop spans 15 amino acids. The CDR3 sequence is CASSSLGQNSYEQYF. For the CDR3, the DNA is TGTGCCAGCAGTTCCCTAGGACAGAACTCCTACGAGCAGTACTTC.

The chain is built from TRBV20-1 and TRBJ2-3; D ambiguous. V dropped 3 bases and J dropped 1 base, with 2 bases sitting between them. Looked up from germline, CDR1 is DFQATT and CDR2 is SNEGSKA (reference sequence). This CDR3 region has 11 residues. This CDR3 is CSASGTDTQYF. DNA of the CDR3: TGCAGTGCTAGCGGCACAGATACGCAGTATTTT.

The rearrangement uses TRBV11-3 and TRBJ2-7; maybe TRBD1 (6 bases). The CDR3 has 13 amino acids. Trimming pared 4 bases from V and 3 bases from J, leaving 10 bases between. Germline V CDR1 and CDR2: SGHNT, YENEEA. CDR3 residues: CASSSRTDYEQYF. The CDR3 region has the DNA TGTGCCAGCAGCTCCCGGACAGACTACGAGCAGTACTTC.

This clone showed up just once. The chain carries TRBV2 and TRBJ2-5; 7 bases map to TRBD2. The CDR3 covers 14 residues. Germline assignment: CDR1 SNHLY and CDR2 FYNNEI. Trimming at V came to 7 bases and at J to 5 bases, leaving 10 bases not matched to a gene. The CDR3 sequence is CASNQGGVRETQYF. CDR3 bases: TGTGCCAGCAATCAGGGAGGGGTTCGGGAGACCCAGTACTTC. Full variable domain (rest looked up from reference TRBV2 and TRBJ2-5): EPEVTQTPSHQVTQMGQEVILRCVPISNHLYFYWYRQILGQKVEFLVSFYNNEISEKSEIFDDQFSVERPDGSNFTLKIRSTKLEDSAMYFCASNQGGVRETQYFGPGTRLLVL.

The chain links TRBV29-1 to TRBJ1-2; a possible D gene is TRBD1 (6 bases). CDR1 SQVTM and CDR2 ANQGSEA come from the germline V gene. Trimming took 6 bases from V and 7 from J, leaving 18 bases between them. This CDR3 region has 13 residues. Here the CDR3 DNA reads TGCAGCGTCACAAATACAGGGCTTTCTGGCTACACCTTC. Protein product: CSVTNTGLSGYTF.

The rearrangement uses TRBV20-1 and TRBJ2-5; D not resolved. Germline CDR1 reads DFQATT; CDR2 reads SNEGSKA (reference sequence). V gave up 6 bases and J gave up 5 bases, with 10 bases separating them. The CDR3 runs 11 residues. The CDR3 region has the DNA TGCAGTGCGCTCATCTTCGAGACCCAGTACTTC. Its translation is CSALIFETQYF.

DNA of the CDR3: TGTGCCAGCAGTGTTACGGACTATGGCTACACCTTC. Translation: CASSVTDYGYTF. V and J are TRBV2 and TRBJ1-2; D gene uncertain. There are 12 residues in the CDR3. V lost 4 bases to trimming and J lost 3 bases, with 6 bases between them. Germline V lookup: CDR1 SNHLY, CDR2 FYNNEI.

CDR3 in amino acids: CASSQEVGSGETQYF. In DNA form, the CDR3 reads TGCGCCAGCAGCCAAGAAGTGGGCAGCGGGGAGACCCAGTACTTC. The chain has TRBV4-1 and TRBJ2-5, with D tentatively TRBD2 (6 bases). V lost 0 bases, J lost 5 bases, and 13 bases lay in between. The CDR3 is made up of 15 amino acids. The germline V gene encodes CDR1 MGHRA and CDR2 YSYEKL.

The chain links TRBV4-1 to TRBJ2-2; D gene ambiguous. V shed 1 base and J shed 13 bases, with 7 bases lying between them. The CDR3 has 11 amino acids. From germline, CDR1 is MGHRA and CDR2 YSYEKL. CDR3 sequence (DNA): TGCGCCAGCAGCCAAGGTACGGGGCTGTTTTTT. It encodes CASSQGTGLFF.

This chain links TRBV9 with TRBJ2-3, with 11 nucleotides matching TRBD2. This CDR3 has 17 amino acids. Germline values: CDR1 SGDLS, CDR2 YYNGEE. After removal of 0 bases from V and 5 bases from J, the junction contained 8 bases not matched to a gene. Written as DNA, the CDR3 is TGTGCCAGCAGCGTAGGGGTAGCGGGAGGGCCTCAAGATACGCAGTATTTT. Encoded protein: CASSVGVAGGPQDTQYF.

Written as DNA, the CDR3 is TGCAGCGTCCCGGGACAGGGTACCGATCAGCCCCAGCATTTT. Translation gives CSVPGQGTDQPQHF. The rearrangement uses TRBV29-1 and TRBJ1-5; 9 bases are shared with TRBD1. Trimming removed 6 bases from V and 5 bases from J; junction bases left unmatched: 8. The germline V gene encodes CDR1 SQVTM and CDR2 ANQGSEA. The CDR3 covers 14 residues.

The genes are TRBV5-6 and TRBJ2-5, with 12 positions matching TRBD1. Germline CDR1 and CDR2: SGHDT and YYEEEE. The V segment lost 4 bases and the J segment 5 bases; nucleotides outside the gene matches: 3. The CDR3 has 14 amino acids. CDR3 in amino acids: CASSRDRGQETQYF. DNA of the CDR3: TGTGCCAGCAGCCGGGACAGGGGGCAGGAGACCCAGTACTTC. The full variable domain, with the rest looked up from reference TRBV5-6 and TRBJ2-5, is DAGVTQSPTHLIKTRGQQVTLRCSPKSGHDTVSWYQQALGQGPQFIFQYYEEEERQRGNFPDRFSGHQFPNYSSELNVNALLLGDSALYLCASSRDRGQETQYFGPGTRLLVL.

Written as DNA, the CDR3 is TGTGCCAGCAGCCCCGACACAGATACGCAGTATTTT. It specifies CASSPDTDTQYF. This rearrangement joins TRBV13 to TRBJ2-3, with D hard to call. Between the trimmed V and J ends, which lost 5 bases and 2 bases, there was a span of 5 bases. CDR3 length: 12 residues. CDR1 and CDR2 (germline): PRHDT, FYEKMQ (reference sequence).